A selection of T cell receptor beta chains follows, all from one sample in a study of radiotherapy plus CTLA-4 blockade in lung cancer. The data were produced by immunoSEQ multiplex PCR, yet TCRdb's version contains in-frame clones alone and is incomplete. This sample has approximately 100,000 clones, with about 83% found just once. The material sequenced was peripheral blood, taken from a patient treated with radiotherapy plus ipilimumab. These receptor sequences come from a human donor with non-small cell lung cancer that progressed on radiotherapy plus ipilimumab. Some clones in this sample may be carry-over from other donors' samples. The CDR3 runs from the conserved cysteine through the conserved F or W. D genes are given only for firm matches. Some rows have no size entry. The others give once, few or many, or a class for an expanded clone.

-	-	TRBJ1-4	TRBV7-9	CASSLGGGLETNEKLFF	TGTGCCAGCAGCTTAGGTGGGGGTCTTGAAACTAATGAAAAACTGTTTTTT
-	-	TRBJ1-2	TRBV18	CASSPLDSGAGYGYTF	TGTGCCAGCTCGCCACTCGATTCCGGGGCTGGCTATGGCTACACCTTC
-	-	TRBJ1-2	TRBV4-3	CASSQDRRYGYTF	TGCGCCAGCAGCCAAGATCGCAGGTATGGCTACACCTTC
-	-	TRBJ2-3	TRBV6-1	CASSENGVHTDTQYF	TGTGCCAGCAGTGAAAATGGGGTGCACACAGATACGCAGTATTTT
-	-	TRBJ1-6	TRBV19	CASSITPTGGGSPLHF	TGTGCCAGTAGTATTACACCGACGGGGGGTGGGTCACCCCTCCACTTT
-	once	TRBJ2-3	TRBV5-6	CASSLASDPDTQYF	TGTGCCAGCAGCTTGGCTAGCGATCCAGATACGCAGTATTTT
TRBD1	-	TRBJ2-7	TRBV11-1	CASSFGTGRYEQYF	TGTGCCAGCAGCTTCGGGACAGGTCGCTACGAGCAGTACTTC
-	-	TRBJ1-1	TRBV20-1	CSVLDTEAFF	TGCAGTGTGCTAGACACTGAAGCTTTCTTT
-	-	TRBJ2-5	TRBV6-5	CASEDYETQYF	TGTGCCAGCGAGGACTATGAGACCCAGTACTTC
TRBD1	-	TRBJ2-2	TRBV28	CASSPGGASTGELFF	TGTGCCAGCTCCCCAGGGGGCGCATCGACCGGGGAGCTGTTTTTT
TRBD1	-	TRBJ2-2	TRBV11-3	CASSHQGANTGELFF	TGTGCCAGCAGCCATCAGGGGGCGAACACCGGGGAGCTGTTTTTT
-	-	TRBJ2-6	TRBV9	CASSVTTSGANVLTF	TGTGCCAGCAGCGTCACGACCTCTGGGGCCAACGTCCTGACTTTC
-	-	TRBJ1-1	TRBV6-5	CASSYVNLNTEAFF	TGTGCCAGCAGTTACGTCAATTTGAACACTGAAGCTTTCTTT
TRBD1	-	TRBJ2-5	TRBV5-4	CASSSRTGFQGTQYF	TGTGCCAGCAGCTCCCGGACAGGGTTCCAAGGGACCCAGTACTTC
-	once	TRBJ1-4	TRBV15	CATSSPSGEKLFF	TGTGCCACCAGCAGTCCGTCAGGTGAAAAACTGTTTTTT
TRBD1	-	TRBJ2-5	TRBV5-1	CASSWGQGGTQYF	TGCGCCAGCAGCTGGGGACAGGGAGGGACCCAGTACTTC
-	-	TRBJ2-2	TRBV2	CASSRVGGWELFF	TGTGCCAGCAGTCGCGTTGGGGGTTGGGAGCTGTTTTTT
TRBD2	once	TRBJ2-5	TRBV5-4	CASSLTSGVQETQYF	TGTGCCAGCAGCTTGACTAGCGGGGTCCAAGAGACCCAGTACTTC
-	-	TRBJ1-6	TRBV11-2	CASSLGSPYSPLHF	TGTGCCAGCAGCTTAGGCTCTCCCTATTCACCCCTCCACTTT
-	-	TRBJ2-1	TRBV6-1	CASSLDSYNEQFF	TGTGCCAGCAGTTTGGACAGCTACAATGAGCAGTTCTTC
TRBD1	-	TRBJ1-2	TRBV6-5	CASSYFPDRGGGYTF	TGTGCCAGCAGTTATTTCCCGGACAGGGGAGGGGGCTACACCTTC
TRBD1	-	TRBJ1-5	TRBV5-6	CASSSRRDRRGDQPQHF	TGTGCCAGCAGCTCACGTCGGGACAGGCGAGGCGATCAGCCCCAGCATTTT
-	-	TRBJ1-1	TRBV7-8	CASSPWTVNTEAFF	TGTGCCAGCAGCCCATGGACAGTGAACACTGAAGCTTTCTTT
-	-	TRBJ2-7	TRBV5-1	CASSPLPGIYEQYF	TGCGCCAGCAGCCCCCTGCCAGGGATATACGAGCAGTACTTC
-	-	TRBJ2-3	TRBV20-1	CSASIVVTQYF	TGCAGTGCTAGCATCGTGGTGACGCAGTATTTT
-	-	TRBJ2-5	TRBV11-2	CASSLLQETQYF	TGTGCCAGCAGCTTATTGCAAGAGACCCAGTACTTC
-	-	TRBJ2-1	TRBV6-5	CASSPWGHEQFF	TGTGCCAGCAGTCCGTGGGGGCATGAGCAGTTCTTC
-	few	TRBJ2-3	TRBV6-4	CASSDSGVPRQYF	TGTGCCAGCAGTGACTCGGGTGTACCACGACAGTATTTT
-	-	TRBJ2-3	TRBV2	CASRGDTDTQYF	TGTGCCAGCAGGGGTGACACAGATACGCAGTATTTT
-	-	TRBJ1-3	TRBV6-5	CASSYSTVNSGNTIYF	TGTGCCAGCAGTTACTCGACAGTCAACTCTGGAAACACCATATATTTT
-	-	TRBJ1-1	TRBV9	CASSVGPRNTEAFF	TGTGCCAGCAGCGTAGGTCCCAGGAACACTGAAGCTTTCTTT
-	-	TRBJ1-5	TRBV30	CAWSPPGPWGQPQHF	TGTGCCTGGAGTCCCCCGGGGCCCTGGGGTCAGCCCCAGCATTTT
-	-	TRBJ1-3	TRBV10-2	CASKPGPERINTIYF	TGCGCCAGCAAACCGGGACCGGAGCGGATAAACACCATATATTTT
TRBD2	-	TRBJ2-7	TRBV10-3	CAIRTSGGDSYEQYF	TGTGCCATCAGAACTAGCGGGGGGGATTCCTACGAGCAGTACTTC
-	-	TRBJ2-1	TRBV18	CASSPPMSEQFF	TGTGCCAGCTCACCACCGATGAGTGAGCAGTTCTTC
-	-	TRBJ1-4	TRBV2	CASKTSATNEKLFF	TGTGCCAGCAAAACATCTGCAACTAATGAAAAACTGTTTTTT
-	-	TRBJ2-1	TRBV5-1	CASSPGPGGYNEQFF	TGCGCCAGCAGCCCGGGCCCTGGGGGCTACAATGAGCAGTTCTTC
-	-	TRBJ1-1	TRBV6-5	CASSSPSRGTEAFF	TGTGCCAGCAGTTCACCGTCCAGGGGAACTGAAGCTTTCTTT
-	once	TRBJ2-1	TRBV19	CASSDRGAYYSINEQFF	TGTGCCAGTAGTGATAGAGGGGCCTACTACTCGATCAATGAGCAGTTCTTC
-	-	TRBJ2-1	TRBV7-9	CASSRGSGDEQFF	TGTGCCAGCAGCCGAGGGTCGGGGGACGAGCAGTTCTTC
-	-	TRBJ1-1	TRBV2	CASSELWARDTEAFF	TGTGCCAGCAGTGAATTGTGGGCTAGGGACACTGAAGCTTTCTTT
-	-	TRBJ1-2	TRBV29-1	CSVEEVGTGNAF	-
TRBD2	medium-sized	TRBJ2-3	TRBV6-4	CASSDSRGGTDTQYF	TGTGCCAGCAGTGACTCGCGGGGGGGCACAGATACGCAGTATTTT
-	-	TRBJ1-2	TRBV7-9	CASSKAAQTTNYGYTF	TGTGCCAGCAGCAAAGCAGCACAGACGACTAACTATGGCTACACCTTC
-	-	TRBJ1-1	TRBV6-1	CASSEIGRGTTEAFF	TGTGCCAGCAGTGAAATTGGGAGGGGGACCACTGAAGCTTTCTTT
-	once	TRBJ1-6	TRBV9	CASSVGVQRSYNSPLHF	TGTGCCAGCAGCGTAGGGGTACAGCGCTCCTATAATTCACCCCTCCACTTT